The 27 T cell receptor beta chains reported below all come from one sample, sequenced in a study of blood T cell repertoires in COVID-19. Generated by immunoSEQ multiplex PCR, the TCRdb table keeps only in-frame clones and is missing some. The top ten hold 3.5% to 4.5% of the sample, which has around 320,000 clones, 90% seen once. Material: PBMCs or T cells enriched from blood (not recorded which). Receptors originate from a young woman with acute COVID-19.

The V and J genes are TRBV2 and TRBJ1-5, with TRBD1 matching 7 bases. J lost 2 bases, V lost 7 bases, and 8 bases had no gene match. This CDR3 comprises 15 residues. Germline CDR1 reads SNHLY; CDR2 reads FYNNEI. The CDR3: CASTEGAWGNQPQHF. For the CDR3, the DNA is TGTGCCAGCACCGAGGGGGCGTGGGGCAATCAGCCCCAGCATTTT.

J is TRBJ1-4 and V is TRBV5-5, with D perhaps matching TRBD1 (5 bases). Germline CDR1 is SGHKS and CDR2 is YYEKEE (reference sequence). The length of the CDR3 is 15 residues. Trimming took off 5 bases at V and 5 bases at J, with 16 bases between the two ends. The CDR3 DNA is TGTGCCAGCAGTACCGGGGGGGACTTGAATGAAAAACTGTTTTTT. Amino acids: CASSTGGDLNEKLFF.

The chain employs TRBV9 and TRBJ2-7; maybe TRBD2 (5 bases). Trimming cost V 0 bases and J 3 bases, with 10 bases left between them. This CDR3 spans 14 amino acids. Germline V lookup: CDR1 SGDLS, CDR2 YYNGEE. CDR3 in DNA: TGTGCCAGCAGCGTAGGGACTCTACACTACGAGCAGTACTTC. It codes for CASSVGTLHYEQYF.

This clone is a singleton in its sample. V usage is TRBV11-3 and J usage is TRBJ2-2, with D possibly TRBD1 on 6 matching bases. This CDR3 spans 15 amino acids. Germline V gene sequence: CDR1 SGHNT, CDR2 YENEEA. V shed 5 bases and J shed 4 bases, with 14 bases lying between them. The CDR3 here is CASSRGTGRTGELFF. DNA of the CDR3: TGTGCCAGCAGCCGAGGAACAGGGCGCACCGGGGAGCTGTTTTTT.

The gene calls are TRBV11-3 and TRBJ1-2, with D possibly matching TRBD1 (6 bases). V lost 5 bases and J 3 bases, leaving 19 bases between the germline ends. This CDR3 is built from 16 residues. Germline V lookup: CDR1 SGHNT, CDR2 YENEEA. DNA of the CDR3: TGTGCCAGCAGCAGAACGCGGACAGCGACGTACTATGGCTACACCTTC. Translation: CASSRTRTATYYGYTF.

The rearrangement uses TRBV4-2 and TRBJ2-3; 9 bases agree with TRBD1. V dropped 8 bases and J dropped 3; count of bases not matched to a gene: 9. CDR3 size: 15 residues. Germline V CDR1 and CDR2: LGHNA, YNFKEQ. This chain's CDR3 is CASCPGQGVTDTQYF. CDR3 DNA sequence: TGTGCCAGCTGCCCGGGACAGGGTGTAACAGATACGCAGTATTTT.

The V call is TRBV12-3 or TRBV12-4, the J call TRBJ2-1; 7 nucleotides line up with TRBD2. The trim removed 6 bases at V and 9 bases at J, leaving 5 bases unmatched. CDR3 length: 12 amino acids. In nucleotides, the CDR3 is TGTGCCAGCAGCCTAGGGGAGGGTGAGCAGTTCTTC. This sequence encodes CASSLGEGEQFF.

The chain couples TRBV7-3 to TRBJ2-1, with TRBD2 matching 12 bases. The CDR3 spans 18 residues. The germline gives CDR1 SGHTA, CDR2 FQGTGA. The J segment lost 8 bases and the V segment lost 0 bases, leaving 11 bases of the junction unmatched. The CDR3 nucleotides are TGTGCCAGCAGCTTAACTGGGGCTAGCGGGAGGGCCCGGGATGAGCAGTTCTTC. Amino acid sequence: CASSLTGASGRARDEQFF.

This clone was seen only a few times. The chain couples TRBV6-5 to TRBJ1-1; D may be TRBD1 (5 bases). CDR1 and CDR2 (germline): MNHEY, SVGAGI. V lost 7 bases to trimming and J lost 4 bases, with 19 bases between them. This CDR3 is 15 amino acids long. Written as DNA, the CDR3 is TGTGCCAGCATATCGTCCGGGGGGTATGGCACTGAAGCTTTCTTT. Amino acids: CASISSGGYGTEAFF.

This clone has a handful of counts. V is TRBV9 and J is TRBJ2-2, with TRBD2 matching over 12 bases. This CDR3 is built from 17 residues. Losses at the gene ends were 3 bases for V and 3 bases for J; bases not matched to a gene: 6. Germline CDR1 reads SGDLS; CDR2 reads YYNGEE. CDR3 in amino acids: CASSATSGSTYTGELFF. In DNA, the CDR3 is TGTGCCAGCAGCGCGACTAGCGGGAGTACGTACACCGGGGAGCTGTTTTTT.

V usage is TRBV28 and J usage is TRBJ1-1; D gene unclear. Trimming shortened V by 6 bases and J by 1 base, and 15 bases separated the two germline ends. CDR3 length equals 15 residues. Germline CDR1 MDHEN, CDR2 SYDVKM. This CDR3 is CASRLPGVPNTEAFF. CDR3 in DNA: TGTGCCAGCAGGCTACCGGGTGTTCCGAACACTGAAGCTTTCTTT.

This rearrangement joins TRBV4-1 to TRBJ2-7; 9 bases map to TRBD1. Germline V gene sequence: CDR1 MGHRA, CDR2 YSYEKL. The CDR3 is 17 residues long. V lost 0 bases and J lost 5; bases outside the gene matches: 11. CDR3: CASSQDSITGGSDEQYF. CDR3 DNA: TGCGCCAGCAGCCAAGATTCAATCACAGGGGGCTCGGACGAGCAGTACTTC.

The rearrangement links TRBV19 to TRBJ1-5, with D unclear. Trimming stripped 0 bases from V and 2 bases from J, with 11 bases between. CDR3 length equals 16 residues. Germline CDR1 and CDR2: LNHDA and SQIVND (reference sequence). CDR3 bases: TGTGCCAGTAGTATAGATCCAAACCCGGGCAATCAGCCCCAGCATTTT. It is translated as CASSIDPNPGNQPQHF.

The V and J genes are TRBV28 and TRBJ1-6; 9 bases fit TRBD1. V trimming: 5 bases; J trimming: 2 bases; junction bases outside the gene matches: 10. The germline V gene encodes CDR1 MDHEN and CDR2 SYDVKM. This CDR3 spans 18 amino acids. CDR3 in DNA: TGTGCCAGCAGTCCGACCCGGGACAGGGTGACCTATAATTCACCCCTCCACTTT. Protein product: CASSPTRDRVTYNSPLHF.

This chain links TRBV14 with TRBJ2-2; D might be TRBD2 (5 bases). The CDR3 has 14 residues. The germline V gene encodes CDR1 SGHDN and CDR2 FVKESK. Trimming cost V 3 bases and J 2 bases, with 7 bases left between them. CDR3 loop: CASSQGRNTGELFF. The CDR3 nucleotides are TGTGCCAGCAGCCAGGGGAGAAACACCGGGGAGCTGTTTTTT.

V is TRBV7-2 and J is TRBJ2-1; 11 bases are shared with TRBD2. This CDR3 is built from 13 residues. Germline V lookup: CDR1 SGHTA, CDR2 FQGNSA. V shed 6 bases and J 6 bases; nucleotides not matched to a gene: 1. CDR3 protein: CASRLAGANEQFF. As DNA, the CDR3 is TGTGCCAGCAGACTAGCGGGAGCCAATGAGCAGTTCTTC.

The V gene is TRBV5-1, the J gene TRBJ1-4; no definite D call. Trimming stripped 3 bases from V and 8 bases from J, with 14 bases between. CDR3 length equals 14 residues. The V gene's germline CDR1 is SGHRS and CDR2 YFSETQ. The CDR3 DNA reads TGCGCCAGCAGCTCGGCAGGCTGGCAGGAAAAACTGTTTTTT. It yields the protein CASSSAGWQEKLFF.

The gene calls are TRBV11-3 and TRBJ2-3, with 10 bases lining up with TRBD2. V gave up 0 bases and J gave up 2 bases; unmatched junction bases: 5. The CDR3 is 17 amino acids. Per the germline V gene, CDR1 is SGHNT and CDR2 is YENEEA. The CDR3 DNA sequence: TGTGCCAGCAGCTTAGAACGGACTAGCGGATTCACAGATACGCAGTATTTT. Amino acid sequence: CASSLERTSGFTDTQYF.

The sample holds a few counts of this clone. The chain is built from TRBV9 and TRBJ2-2, with 7 bases matching TRBD1. The J segment lost 3 bases and the V segment lost 4 bases, leaving 6 bases of the junction unmatched. The germline V gene has CDR1 SGDLS and CDR2 YYNGEE. CDR3 length: 15 residues. CDR3 in amino acids: CASSSRQGDTGELFF. The DNA of the CDR3 is TGTGCCAGCAGCTCCCGACAGGGAGACACCGGGGAGCTGTTTTTT. Looking up the rest from reference TRBV9 and TRBJ2-2 gives the full variable domain: DSGVTQTPKHLITATGQRVTLRCSPRSGDLSVYWYQQSLDQGLQFLIQYYNGEERAKGNILERFSAQQFPDLHSELNLSSLELGDSALYFCASSSRQGDTGELFFGEGSRLTVL.

This clone is a singleton in its sample. The V call is TRBV6-6, the J call TRBJ1-1, with no clear D. Germline assignment: CDR1 MNHNY and CDR2 SVGAGI (reference sequence). The CDR3 covers 12 residues. V was trimmed by 6 bases and J by 7 bases, leaving 12 bases between them. CDR3 nucleotide sequence: TGTGCCAGCAGGCGGGAGGGTGATGAAGCTTTCTTT. It translates to CASRREGDEAFF.

This clone was seen just once. The chain links TRBV28 to TRBJ1-1; D remains unclear. Germline-derived CDR1 and CDR2 are MDHEN and SYDVKM. CDR3 length equals 17 residues. Trimming removed 6 bases from V and 1 base from J, with 21 bases in between. The CDR3 sequence is CASRLGPTDPGNTEAFF. The CDR3 bases are TGTGCCAGCAGGCTGGGCCCTACGGATCCAGGGAACACTGAAGCTTTCTTT.

CDR3 bases: TGTGCCAGCAGCCAAGATTTGGCCCGGAGAAACTATGGCTACACCTTC. Protein: CASSQDLARRNYGYTF. This chain joins TRBV4-2 and TRBJ1-2; D unresolved. The V and J ends lost 0 bases and 2 bases respectively, with 13 bases between them. CDR1 LGHNA and CDR2 YNFKEQ come from the germline V gene. The CDR3 loop spans 16 amino acids.

The chain carries TRBV5-4 and TRBJ2-2; no reliable D call. Germline V gene lookup returns CDR1 SGHNT and CDR2 YYREEE (reference sequence). V was clipped by 0 bases and J by 8 bases, with 8 bases between them. The CDR3 extends over 13 amino acids. In nucleotides, the CDR3 is TGTGCCAGCAGCTTGGACTGGTCTGGGGAGCTGTTTTTT. Its translation: CASSLDWSGELFF.

This rearrangement joins TRBV4-1 to TRBJ2-7; 9 bases fit TRBD2. The V gene end was trimmed by 0 bases and the J gene end by 2 bases; junction bases not matched to a gene: 8. This CDR3 contains 17 residues. The V gene's germline CDR1 is MGHRA and CDR2 YSYEKL. This chain's CDR3 is CASSQDIGGRAAYEQYF. The DNA for the CDR3 is TGCGCCAGCAGCCAAGATATTGGCGGGAGGGCCGCCTACGAGCAGTACTTC.

The chain couples TRBV5-1 to TRBJ2-5; 8 positions match TRBD1. This CDR3 region has 16 residues. The junction had 6 bases not matched to a gene; V was cut back by 0 bases and J by 2 bases. Germline CDR1 is SGHRS and CDR2 is YFSETQ. This CDR3 reads CASSLVQGAQQETQYF. The DNA for the CDR3 is TGCGCCAGCAGCTTGGTCCAGGGGGCTCAGCAAGAGACCCAGTACTTC.

CDR3 DNA: TGTGCCAGCAGCTTTCCACGACTAGCGGGAACTGACACCGGGGAGCTGTTTTTT. Translating gives CASSFPRLAGTDTGELFF. The chain joins TRBV5-5 to TRBJ2-2, with 11 bases lining up with TRBD2. CDR1 and CDR2 from the germline V gene are SGHKS and YYEKEE (reference sequence). The CDR3 is made up of 18 amino acids. With 2 bases clipped from V and 3 bases from J, the junction kept 9 bases outside the gene matches.

This clone was seen just once. The chain is built from TRBV15 and TRBJ1-2; D remains unclear. This CDR3 has 17 amino acids. Per germline, CDR1 LNHNV and CDR2 YYDKDF (reference sequence). V was shortened by 0 bases and J by 3 bases, with 17 bases between the two germline ends. CDR3 coding DNA: TGTGCCACCAGCAGAGAGCCAACCTCCGCGGATTACTATGGCTACACCTTC. This codes for CATSREPTSADYYGYTF. The full variable domain, completed using reference TRBV15 and TRBJ1-2, is DAMVIQNPRYQVTQFGKPVTLSCSQTLNHNVMYWYQQKSSQAPKLLFHYYDKDFNNEADTPDNFQSRRPNTSFCFLDIRSPGLGDTAMYLCATSREPTSADYYGYTFGSGTRLTVV.